These T cell receptor beta chains were read from a single sample in a study of CD8+ T cells in alopecia areata. Sequencing was performed with immunoSEQ multiplex PCR; in TCRdb, only in-frame clones are kept and a portion is missing. The table records about 180,000 clones, approximately 50% of them present only once. Here the sequenced sample was CD8+ T cells sorted from blood, taken around week 54, from a patient treated with tofacitinib. Receptors originate from a human donor with alopecia areata. CDR3s include the opening cysteine and the closing phenylalanine or tryptophan. D genes are given only for firm matches. For some rows the clone size is stated as once, few or many, or as a class when expanded; others skip it.

V gene	clone size	D gene	J gene	CDR3 DNA	CDR3 protein
TRBV14	.	.	TRBJ2-7	TGTGCCAGCAGCCCCGGGACCACCTTCTACGAGCAGTACTTC	CASSPGTTFYEQYF
TRBV10-2	.	TRBD2	TRBJ2-1	TGCGCCAGCAGTGATCCCAGCGGGGGGGCGAGTGAGCAGTTCTTC	CASSDPSGGASEQFF
TRBV2	.	TRBD1	TRBJ2-6	TGTGCCAGCCTGGGGAGGACAGGGAGAATATCGGGGGCCAACGTCCTGACTTTC	CASLGRTGRISGANVLTF
TRBV5-4	.	TRBD1	TRBJ1-1	TGTGCCAGCAGCACACAGGGGGGTCCCCCCACTGAAGCTTTCTTT	CASSTQGGPPTEAFF
TRBV29-1	.	TRBD2	TRBJ2-7	TGCAGCTCTAGGGAGGGAATGAACTACGAGCAGTACTTC	CSSREGMNYEQYF
TRBV7-2	.	TRBD1	TRBJ2-1	TGTGCCAGCAGCTTGGATGTGAGACAGGGTGGTGAGCAGTTCTTC	CASSLDVRQGGEQFF
TRBV5-6	.	TRBD2	TRBJ2-5	TGTGCCAGCAGCTTGTGGGGACTAGCGGGACCTCAAGAGACCCAGTACTTC	CASSLWGLAGPQETQYF
TRBV9	.	TRBD2	TRBJ2-2	TGTGCCAGCAGCGTAGGCGGGGGGGCTACCGGGGAGCTGTTTTTT	CASSVGGGATGELFF
TRBV7-8	few	.	TRBJ2-7	TGTGCCAGTCGTTTTGAAGGGGCGCCACCGGAGCAGTACTTC	CASRFEGAPPEQYF
TRBV5-4	.	.	TRBJ2-1	TGTGCCAGCAGCATTTACAGGGAGGATGAGCAGTTCTTC	CASSIYREDEQFF
TRBV29-1	.	TRBD1	TRBJ2-7	TGCAGCGTTGACCCCGGGACAGGGGCCTACGAGCAGTACTTC	CSVDPGTGAYEQYF
TRBV20-1	.	.	TRBJ1-1	TGCAGTGCTAGATGGCGCGCTGAAGCTTTCTTT	CSARWRAEAFF
TRBV7-6	.	.	TRBJ2-2	TGTGCCAGCAGTTTATTCGCCAGGGGGGCGACCACCGGGGAGCTGTTTTTT	CASSLFARGATTGELFF
TRBV7-6	.	.	TRBJ1-5	TGTGCCAGCAGATTAGACAGTTGCAATCAGCCCCAGCATTTT	CASRLDSCNQPQHF
TRBV7-9	.	TRBD1	TRBJ1-6	TGTGCCAGCAGCTTCACCACCGGGACAGGCGGTTCACCCCTCCACTTT	CASSFTTGTGGSPLHF
TRBV5-6	.	.	TRBJ2-7	TGTGCCAGCAGCTTGGGACAGGTCCACGAGCAGTACTTC	CASSLGQVHEQYF
TRBV4-3	few	.	TRBJ1-2	TGCGCCAGCAGCCAAGATGACAGGCTCTATGGCTACACCTTC	CASSQDDRLYGYTF
TRBV6-1	.	.	TRBJ2-4	TGTGCCAGCAGCCCCTTTGTGGCAGCCAAAAACATTCAGTACTTC	CASSPFVAAKNIQYF
TRBV4-3	.	.	TRBJ1-1	TGCGCCAGCAGCCGGGAGGGTTGGGGCACTGAAGCTTTCTTT	CASSREGWGTEAFF
TRBV5-1	.	.	TRBJ2-5	TGCGCCAGCGCAGGGACCCCCGGAGAGACCCAGTACTTC	CASAGTPGETQYF
TRBV11-1	.	.	TRBJ2-2	TGTGCCAGCAGCCACAGAGAGAACACCGGGGAGCTGTTTTTT	CASSHRENTGELFF
TRBV10-2	.	.	TRBJ1-1	TGCGCCAGCAGTGATGAGAACACTGAAGCTTTCTTT	CASSDENTEAFF
TRBV27	few	.	TRBJ2-5	TGTGCCAGCAGAAGAGAGATCCAAGAGACCCAGTACTTC	CASRREIQETQYF
TRBV11-2	.	.	TRBJ2-1	TGTGCCAGCAGCCCCCAGGGGAATGAGCAGTTCTTC	CASSPQGNEQFF
TRBV7-9	.	.	TRBJ2-7	TGTGCCAGCAGCGCCCGGACGGCTCAGGAGCAGTACTTC	CASSARTAQEQYF
TRBV7-2	.	TRBD1	TRBJ1-4	TGTGCCAGCAGCGTCAACCGGGACAGGAGACTGTTTTTT	CASSVNRDRRLFF
TRBV30	once	TRBD1	TRBJ1-1	TGTGCCTGGAGCAGGGGGTTTGAAGCTTTCTTT	CAWSRGFEAFF
TRBV7-9	.	.	TRBJ2-2	TGTGCCAGCAGCTGGTCGGGCTCCTCCCTCGCCGGCACCGGGGAGCTGTTTTTT	CASSWSGSSLAGTGELFF
TRBV7-9	.	.	TRBJ2-3	TGTGCCAGCAGCTACTTAGCTTCCAGCACAGATACGCAGTATTTT	CASSYLASSTDTQYF
TRBV29-1	.	.	TRBJ1-1	TGCAGCGCGTTCGACACTGAAGCTTTCTTT	CSAFDTEAFF
TRBV29-1	few	.	TRBJ1-1	TGCAGCGTTGAAGGACGCGGAGGGCTGAACACTGAAGCTTTCTTT	CSVEGRGGLNTEAFF
TRBV2	.	TRBD1	TRBJ2-7	TGTGCCAGCAGTGAAGAGATTGGCAGGGGGCAATACGAGCAGTACTTC	CASSEEIGRGQYEQYF
TRBV30	.	.	TRBJ1-1	TGTGCCTGGAGTCTAAAACTTGAAGCTTTCTTT	CAWSLKLEAFF
TRBV7-9	.	.	TRBJ2-5	TGTGCCAGCAGCCCGGGGACCCAAGAGACCCAGTACTTC	CASSPGTQETQYF
TRBV30	.	.	TRBJ2-7	TGTGCCTGGAGTGTACTGACTACCTACGAGCAGTACTTC	CAWSVLTTYEQYF
TRBV29-1	.	TRBD1	TRBJ1-4	TGCAGCGTCCAGGGGGGTCTCGGTGAAAAACTGTTTTTT	CSVQGGLGEKLFF
TRBV29-1	.	.	TRBJ2-1	TGCAGCGTCACCGGGGGGCCGAGCTCCTACAATGAGCAGTTCTTC	CSVTGGPSSYNEQFF
TRBV7-9	.	TRBD1	TRBJ2-7	TGTGCCAGCAGCCCCCGAGGACAGGGGGCTCACGAGCAGTACTTC	CASSPRGQGAHEQYF
TRBV29-1	few	.	TRBJ2-5	TGCAGCGTTGAAGAGTCGGACAAACTGTACCAAGAGACCCAGTACTTC	CSVEESDKLYQETQYF
TRBV5-1	few	.	TRBJ2-1	TGCGCCAGCCGGACGGCGGCCTCCTACAATGAGCAGTTCTTC	CASRTAASYNEQFF
TRBV4-3	few	TRBD2	TRBJ2-5	TGCGCCAGCAGCCATGGAGGACTAGCGGGGGGGCCGTCTGTGGAGACCCAGTACTTC	CASSHGGLAGGPSVETQYF
TRBV11-2	.	.	TRBJ2-7	TGTGCCAGCAGCTTAGAACAGGGATGGTCCTTC	CASSLEQGWSF
TRBV4-3	.	.	TRBJ1-1	TGCGCCAGCAGCCAAGAGGACGGGGAGAATATGAACACTGAAGCTTTCTTT	CASSQEDGENMNTEAFF
TRBV5-6	.	.	TRBJ2-5	TGTGCCAGCACAGATTGGACCCAAGAGACCCAGTACTTC	CASTDWTQETQYF